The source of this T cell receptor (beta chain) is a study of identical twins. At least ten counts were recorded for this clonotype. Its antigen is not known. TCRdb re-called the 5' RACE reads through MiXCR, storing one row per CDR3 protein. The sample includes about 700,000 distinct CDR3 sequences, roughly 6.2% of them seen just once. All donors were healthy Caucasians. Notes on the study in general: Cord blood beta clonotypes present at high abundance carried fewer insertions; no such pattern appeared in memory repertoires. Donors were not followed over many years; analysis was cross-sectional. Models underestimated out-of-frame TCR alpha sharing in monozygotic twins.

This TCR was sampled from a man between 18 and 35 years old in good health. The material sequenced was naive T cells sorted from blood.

The CDR3 region is CATSRNRGYTF. DNA of the CDR3: TGTGCCACCAGCAGAAATCGGGGCTACACCTTC. The V and J genes are TRBV15 and TRBJ1-2; D not certain. The CDR3 runs to 11 residues. CDR1 and CDR2 from the germline V gene are LNHNV and YYDKDF (reference sequence). Trimming left V 2 bases short and J 8 bases short, with 6 bases between.